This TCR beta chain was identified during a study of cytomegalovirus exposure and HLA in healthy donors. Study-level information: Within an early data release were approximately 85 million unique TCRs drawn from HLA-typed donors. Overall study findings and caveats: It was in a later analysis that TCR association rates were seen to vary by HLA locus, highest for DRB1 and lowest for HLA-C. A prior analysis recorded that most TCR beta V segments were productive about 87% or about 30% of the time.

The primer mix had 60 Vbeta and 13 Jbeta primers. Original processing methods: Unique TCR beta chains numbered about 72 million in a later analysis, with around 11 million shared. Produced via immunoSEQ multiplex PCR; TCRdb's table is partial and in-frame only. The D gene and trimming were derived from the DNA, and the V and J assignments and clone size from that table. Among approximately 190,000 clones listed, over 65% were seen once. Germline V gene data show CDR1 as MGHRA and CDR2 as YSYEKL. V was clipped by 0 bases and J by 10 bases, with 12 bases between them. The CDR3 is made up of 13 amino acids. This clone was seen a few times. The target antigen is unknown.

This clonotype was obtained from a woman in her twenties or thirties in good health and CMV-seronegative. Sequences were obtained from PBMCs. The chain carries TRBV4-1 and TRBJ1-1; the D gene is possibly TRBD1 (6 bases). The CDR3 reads CASSQEPGQRAFF. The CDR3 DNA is TGCGCCAGCAGCCAAGAACCGGGACAAAGAGCTTTCTTT.